This T cell receptor beta chain came from a study of neurological immune-mediated disorders. The cDNA came from 5'RACE with 10-nucleotide random UMIs. TCRdb fed the 5' RACE reads into MiXCR, producing one record per CDR3 protein. The sample records roughly 36,000 distinct CDR3 sequences, around 7% being singletons. Volunteers at a blood bank in Maryland, USA, were the healthy controls. Sample: CD4+ T cells from blood. The sequence came from a man in his fifties or sixties in good health.

CDR3 in DNA: TGTGCCAGCCGCCAATTGCGGGTTACCGGGGAGCTGTTTTTT. Protein product: CASRQLRVTGELFF. The rearrangement joins TRBV11-1 to TRBJ2-2, with a weak D call TRBD2 (5 bases). Trimming cost V 8 bases and J 5 bases, with 15 bases left between them. The CDR3 totals 14 residues. Germline values: CDR1 SGHAT, CDR2 FQDESV (reference sequence). The full variable domain, rest sourced from reference TRBV11-1 and TRBJ2-2, is EAEVAQSPRYKITEKSQAVAFWCDPISGHATLYWYRQILGQGPELLVQFQDESVVDDSQLPKDRFSAERLKGVDSTLKIQPAELGDSAMYLCASRQLRVTGELFFGEGSRLTVL.